The source of this TCR beta chain is a study of blood T cell repertoires in COVID-19 (dated by TCRdb to the early 2020s). A note on the overall study: Collaborator samples came from the United States, Italy and Spain and covered acute and convalescent phases of COVID-19. The material from the prospective study consisted of cDNA or gDNA derived from T cells, B-cell-depleted T cells, or PBMCs. The dataset comprised deeply sampled blood TCRbeta repertoires from subjects exposed to, actively infected with, or recovered from COVID-19. The repertoires were made available in a free public database intended to serve as a resource for research on the immune response to SARS-CoV-2. Samples came from the ongoing ImmuneRACE study (first 160 participants) plus 1,254 subjects from 6 global collaborators. Nearly every sample came with metadata listing a de-identified subject ID, COVID-19 status, age in years and sex. Where available, HLA class I and class II types were obtained from metadata supplied by the sample provider rather than from assay-based typing.

What the study reported, not specific to this receptor: The quantity of clinical and demographic metadata differed by source and by participant and was supplied without curation.

The CDR3 covers 15 residues, taking in both the cysteine and the phenylalanine. The entry retains the CDR3 DNA only, 45 bases that are in frame from base 1. CDR1 and CDR2, looked up from the germline V gene, are MDHEN and SYDVKM. Trimming accounts for 5 bases at V and 1 base at J, while the number of junction bases matched to no gene is 5. One collaborating source in Seattle enrolled patients during active infection and followed them longitudinally through the course of disease. Collaborating institutions collected whole blood in K2EDTA tubes following their own protocols. Collaborator samples were shipped for TCRbeta analysis as frozen whole blood, isolated PBMCs, or DNA extracted from either sample type. TCRbeta CDR3 regions were amplified from genomic DNA using the immunoSEQ Assay, a bias-controlled multiplex PCR. The authors' pipeline ran thus. Within the assay, amplification of reference gene primers was used to estimate how many nucleated cells each sample contained. To quantify the absolute abundance of each unique TCRbeta CDR3 rearrangement, sequence reads were collapsed and filtered. For each sample, productive Simpson clonality was calculated by taking the square root of Simpson's diversity index across productive rearrangements. The source is immuneACCESS, and TCRdb retained only in-frame sequences with V and J called. Part of the clones is not carried over; for the studies checked, unresolved V genes explain less than half of this, and the remainder is unexplained. The V and J calls and clone size come from that table; D and trimming were worked out from the DNA. This sample holds hundreds of thousands of clones; under 85% were observed only once. The ten largest clones represent roughly 1.2% of the sample.

This clone was picked up one time. Its antigen is still unknown. Nothing much larger sits one base from this clone, and base qualities are not available. This TCR was sampled from a woman aged 25 to 39 with COVID-19, enrolled during active disease. The sequencing sample was made of peripheral blood. The rearrangement joined TRBV28 to TRBJ2-1, with TRBD2 identical over 7 junction bases. The DNA is as follows: TGTGCCAGCAGTGAACTAGCGTATTCCTACAATGAGCAGTTCTTC. Protein translation: CASSELAYSYNEQFF.